These 2 T cell receptor beta chains were sequenced from one sample in a study of blood T cell repertoires in COVID-19. Some clones are missing from TCRdb's copy, which holds only in-frame ones; the method was immunoSEQ multiplex PCR. The table shows some 66,000 clones, with over 80% occurring only once. Sequencing input: peripheral blood. The receptors come from a human donor in a cohort sampled during active COVID-19.

J is TRBJ2-4 and V is TRBV6-5; perhaps TRBD1 as D (6 bases). Germline V lookup: CDR1 MNHEY, CDR2 SVGAGI. Trimming removed 6 bases at V and 9 bases at J, with 9 bases between. CDR3 length: 11 residues. The CDR3: CASRQGSIQYF. The CDR3 DNA is TGTGCCAGCAGACAGGGTAGCATTCAGTACTTC.

Written as DNA, the CDR3 is TGTGCCAGCAGCCAAGGGGGTGGGGTAGCGGGAACCTACAATGAGCAGTTCTTC. Protein product: CASSQGGGVAGTYNEQFF. The gene calls are TRBV4-2 and TRBJ2-1, with 8 bases aligning to TRBD2. The CDR3 has 18 residues. Germline-derived CDR1 and CDR2 are LGHNA and YNFKEQ. Germline trimming cut 1 base from V and 2 bases from J; bases unmatched to any gene: 10.